These 8 T cell receptor beta chains share one sample of origin, sequenced in a study of CD8+ T cells in alopecia areata. The treatment here: oral pan-JAK inhibitor, 5-10 mg twice daily. cDNA reverse transcribed from extracted RNA served as the sequencing template. Assay used: immunoSEQ multiplex PCR; TCRdb lists only in-frame clones, some missing. The data contain 50,000 to 65,000 clones, about 45% of them singletons. The source material was CD8+ T cells sorted from blood, sampled at approximately week 36, from a patient treated with tofacitinib. The receptors shown here come from a human donor with alopecia areata.

This chain connects TRBV27 to TRBJ2-7; TRBD1 matches at 11 bases. The CDR3 extends over 16 amino acids. CDR1 and CDR2 (germline): MNHEY, SMNVEV (reference sequence). The J segment lost 2 bases and the V segment lost 5 bases, leaving 8 bases of the junction unmatched. The DNA for the CDR3 is TGTGCCAGCAGTCCCCTGCCGGGACAGGGGGCCTACGAGCAGTACTTC. The encoded protein is CASSPLPGQGAYEQYF.

This clone appeared a few times. The V gene is TRBV6-4, the J gene TRBJ2-1; D is possibly TRBD2 (7 bases). The CDR3 contains 14 residues. V was pared by 0 bases and J by 8 bases, with 11 bases between. The germline V gene has CDR1 MRHNA and CDR2 SNTAGT. Here the CDR3 DNA reads TGTGCCAGCAGTGACTCGTCGGGGGGCTATGAGCAGTTCTTC. This gives the protein CASSDSSGGYEQFF.

This clone was counted at least ten times. In DNA, the CDR3 is TGTGCCAGCAGCGCCGCCAGGACAGGGATGATAATTAGCAATGAGCAGTTCTTC. Translation gives CASSAARTGMIISNEQFF. The chain employs TRBV27 and TRBJ2-1; TRBD1 matches 8 bases. The germline gives CDR1 MNHEY, CDR2 SMNVEV (reference sequence). With 6 bases clipped from V and 6 bases from J, the junction kept 19 bases outside the gene matches. The CDR3 totals 18 residues.

This clone was detected a few times. The sample holds other DNA sequences that translate to the same CDR3. This chain links TRBV7-9 with TRBJ1-1; TRBD1 might be the D (6 bases). Germline V lookup: CDR1 SEHNR, CDR2 FQNEAQ (reference sequence). The CDR3 runs 13 residues. Between the trimmed V and J ends, which lost 1 base and 5 bases, there was a span of 8 bases. CDR3 in amino acids: CASSLGGGTEAFF. The CDR3, as DNA: TGTGCCAGCAGCTTAGGAGGGGGAACTGAAGCTTTCTTT.

The sample holds a few counts of this clone. The chain is built from TRBV27 and TRBJ2-5; 8 nucleotides match TRBD1. CDR3 length: 15 amino acids. Germline V lookup: CDR1 MNHEY, CDR2 SMNVEV (reference sequence). J was trimmed by 4 bases and V by 2 bases; bases with no gene match: 6. DNA for the CDR3: TGTGCCAGCAGTTTAACAGGACAGGGCGGAGAGACCCAGTACTTC. Amino acid sequence: CASSLTGQGGETQYF.

As DNA, the CDR3 is TGTGCCTGGTATGGGGGCCCTAACAATGAGCAGTTCTTC. Amino acids: CAWYGGPNNEQFF. J is TRBJ2-1 and V is TRBV30; perhaps TRBD1 as D (6 bases). The CDR3 covers 13 residues. The germline CDR1 and CDR2 sequences are GTSNPN and SVGIG (reference sequence). Trimming stripped 5 bases from V and 5 bases from J, with 13 bases between.

The CDR3 here is CASSFGARGGGYTF. The CDR3 bases are TGTGCCAGCAGTTTTGGTGCAAGGGGTGGTGGCTACACCTTC. The rearrangement links TRBV27 to TRBJ1-2; D is perhaps TRBD1 (5 bases). Trimming removed 3 bases at V and 7 bases at J, with 15 bases between. The CDR3 length is 14 residues. Germline CDR1 is MNHEY and CDR2 is SMNVEV (reference sequence).

The rearrangement uses TRBV29-1 and TRBJ2-1; D remains unclear. Germline assignment: CDR1 SQVTM and CDR2 ANQGSEA. V lost 4 bases and J lost 0, with 10 bases in between. This CDR3 comprises 14 residues. CDR3 DNA: TGCAGCGTTGTCTACACAAACTCCTACAATGAGCAGTTCTTC. This codes for CSVVYTNSYNEQFF.